These T cell receptor beta chains were read from a single sample in a study of T cell repertoires in cytomegalovirus infection. TCRdb fed the reads into MiXCR, producing one record per CDR3 protein. The sample lists tens of thousands of distinct CDR3 sequences; about 4% were seen once. Material for sequencing was PBMCs. These TCRs come from a human donor in good health (CMV status not recorded). Some clones in this sample may be carry-over from other donors' samples. Both conserved end residues are part of each CDR3. A D gene is named only where the DNA matches it firmly. Clone size is not always given. Where it is, it says once, few, many or a class for expanded clones.

NA	TRBV11-3	TRBJ2-4	many	TGTGCCAGCAGCTTAACCAGGGGGGGAGGCATTCAGTACTTC	CASSLTRGGGIQYF
NA	TRBV7-8	TRBJ1-1	many	TGTGCCAGCAGCTTAGTTTTCGGGGGCACTGAAGCTTTCTTT	CASSLVFGGTEAFF
NA	TRBV7-8	TRBJ2-2	many	TGTGCCAGCAGCTTAGCGAAGTTGGGCGGGGAGCTGTTTTTT	CASSLAKLGGELFF
NA	TRBV4-3	TRBJ2-5	many	TGCGCCAGCAGCCAAGATCTAGGTTTGGGGGCCCAGTACTTC	CASSQDLGLGAQYF
TRBD2	TRBV19	TRBJ2-1	many	TGTGCCAGTAGTATGGGGTCGGCTAGCGGGAGTCGGTTTGAGCAGTTCTTC	CASSMGSASGSRFEQFF
NA	TRBV4-2	TRBJ2-7	many	TGTGCCAGCAGCCAAGTAATGCAGAGGTACGAGCAGTACTTC	CASSQVMQRYEQYF
NA	TRBV10-3	TRBJ2-2	many	TGTGCCATCAGTGACTGGAGAGCCGGGGAGCTGTTTTTT	CAISDWRAGELFF
NA	TRBV12-3/TRBV12-4	TRBJ1-2	few	TGTGCCAGCAGCCTCTACGGGGGGGGGACGGATGGCTACACCTTC	CASSLYGGGTDGYTF
NA	TRBV7-2	TRBJ2-1	many	TGTGCCAGCAGCTTAAGACAGGGAGGCTACAATGAGCAGTTCTTC	CASSLRQGGYNEQFF
NA	TRBV7-2	TRBJ2-6	many	TGTGCCAGCAGCACCCGAGGAGGCAGGGGAAGCTCTGGGGCCAACGTCCTGACTTTC	CASSTRGGRGSSGANVLTF
NA	TRBV14	TRBJ2-1	many	TGTGCCACCGCAGCGTTGACCTACAATGAGCAGTTCTTC	CATAALTYNEQFF
TRBD2	TRBV6-1	TRBJ2-1	many	TGTGCCAGCATCGGGCCCGGGACTAGCGGGAGTAGGCGCAATGAGCAGTTCTTC	CASIGPGTSGSRRNEQFF
TRBD1	TRBV7-2	TRBJ1-5	NA	TGTGCCAGCAGCCTCGGAGAGACAGGGGGGATAAATCAGCCCCAGCATTTT	CASSLGETGGINQPQHF
NA	TRBV7-2	TRBJ1-1	many	TGTGCCAGCAGCCATTGGGGACTTGCTGAAGCTTTCTTT	CASSHWGLAEAFF
TRBD1	TRBV7-2	TRBJ2-5	many	TGTGCCAGCAGCTTAGTTTTCGACAGGGTTGAGACCCAGTACTTC	CASSLVFDRVETQYF
NA	TRBV11-2	TRBJ2-7	many	TGTGCCAGCAGCTCGACCCCTCAGGGGGGAGGGTACGAGCAGTACTTC	CASSSTPQGGGYEQYF
NA	TRBV7-2	TRBJ2-3	many	TGTGCCAGCAGCTTATTGGGGCGGGACACAGATACGCAGTATTTT	CASSLLGRDTDTQYF
NA	TRBV29-1	TRBJ2-1	few	TGCAGCGCCAGGCCGGGACCGGGCCACAATGAGCAGTTCTTC	CSARPGPGHNEQFF
NA	TRBV2	TRBJ1-1	many	TGTGCCAGCAGGGCTCGGGGATCGGATGAAGCTTTCTTT	CASRARGSDEAFF
NA	TRBV19	TRBJ2-1	many	TGTGCCAGTAGTGCACCACAGGGATTGGGTTACAATGAGCAGTTCTTC	CASSAPQGLGYNEQFF
NA	TRBV10-3	TRBJ1-3	many	TGTGCCATCAGCGGGTCTAACTCTGGAAACACCATATATTTT	CAISGSNSGNTIYF
TRBD2	TRBV7-2	TRBJ2-1	many	TGTGCCAGTACTAGCGGAAACTACAATGAGCAGTTCTTC	CASTSGNYNEQFF
TRBD1	TRBV7-2	TRBJ2-5	many	TGTGCCAGCAGCGGACGACAGGGGTGGGAGACCCAGTACTTC	CASSGRQGWETQYF
TRBD1	TRBV6-5	TRBJ1-1	many	TGTGCCAGCAGGGTACTCGACAGGGTGGAAGCTTTCTTT	CASRVLDRVEAFF
TRBD2	TRBV20-1	TRBJ2-7	many	TGCAGTGCTAGGGGGGGGGAAGCGGGAGGTTCCTACGAGCAGTACTTC	CSARGGEAGGSYEQYF
TRBD1	TRBV27	TRBJ1-1	many	TGTGCCAGCAGTTTAAGTCCGGGACAGCTTATGAACACTGAAGCTTTCTTT	CASSLSPGQLMNTEAFF